This TCR beta chain was identified during a study of Ad26.COV2.S vaccination and SARS-CoV-2 variants. Profiling relied on immunoSEQ multiplex PCR, and the TCRdb table lists in-frame clones only, not all of them. The sample holds 300,000 to 400,000 clones, more than 75% seen once. Trimming took off 2 bases at V and 7 bases at J, with 21 bases between the two ends. Germline V CDR1 and CDR2: SGHDT, YYEEEE. This CDR3 comprises 16 residues. Treatment of the sample: about 20 received Ad26.COV2.S at low or high dose, single or two shots; 5 received placebo; per-sample allocation not given. Material that was analyzed had been drawn on day 63 after the first vaccine or placebo injection.

The chain carries TRBV5-6 and TRBJ2-5; D is undetermined. The receptor was isolated from a person aged 18 to 65 who received the Ad26.COV2.S COVID-19 vaccine or a placebo. The sequencing used peripheral blood, collected in a trial of Ad26.COV2.S vaccine versus placebo. The CDR3 spells CASSFGWIDPPGTQYF. The CDR3 DNA follows: TGTGCCAGCAGCTTTGGATGGATCGACCCCCCAGGGACCCAGTACTTC.